The 18 T cell receptor beta chains below all came from one sample that was sequenced in a study of control samples from healthy donors and cancer patients. The assay was immunoSEQ multiplex PCR, and TCRdb's table has in-frame clones only and misses some. This sample has 130,000 or so clones; 92% occur once, and the top ten carry 2.1%. Sequencing used blood. The receptors come from a woman between 45 and 65 years old in good health.

The chain uses TRBV2 and TRBJ2-4, with D unresolved. V was clipped by 8 bases and J by 1 base, with 6 bases between them. The CDR3 totals 12 residues. CDR1 and CDR2 from the germline V gene are SNHLY and FYNNEI. CDR3 sequence reads: CASGTAKNIQYF. CDR3 DNA: TGTGCCAGCGGAACCGCCAAAAACATTCAGTACTTC.

This rearrangement joins TRBV10-3 to TRBJ2-7; TRBD2 agrees at 7 bases. CDR1 and CDR2 (germline): ENHRY, SYGVKD. Unmatched junction bases numbered 13, after V lost 6 bases and J lost 11 bases. The CDR3 spans 13 residues. The CDR3 loop reads CAISGVLGLDEYF. The CDR3 bases are TGTGCCATCAGCGGTGTTTTAGGACTAGACGAGTACTTC.

This sequence joins TRBV12-3 or TRBV12-4 and TRBJ1-6; D remains unclear. V shed 5 bases and J shed 10 bases, with 9 bases lying between them. The CDR3 has 12 amino acids. Here the CDR3 reads CASSPGQSPLHF. The CDR3 DNA sequence: TGTGCCAGCAGTCCTGGGCAATCACCCCTCCACTTT.

The chain carries TRBV27 and TRBJ2-6, with D tentatively TRBD1 (6 bases). The V end lost 5 bases, the J end lost 2 bases, and 10 bases lay between the germline ends. The V gene's germline CDR1 is MNHEY and CDR2 SMNVEV (reference sequence). The CDR3 spans 15 residues. CDR3 DNA sequence: TGTGCCAGCAGTCCTCGGGACACTGGGGCCAACGTCCTGACTTTC. Translation: CASSPRDTGANVLTF.

The chain is built from TRBV15 and TRBJ1-4; D is ambiguous. The germline V and J ends were trimmed by 0 bases and 7 bases, with 12 bases remaining between them. Per the germline V gene, CDR1 is LNHNV and CDR2 is YYDKDF (reference sequence). The CDR3 runs to 15 residues. The CDR3 DNA is TGTGCCACCAGCAGAGATTGGCGGGGAGGTGAAAAACTGTTTTTT. Its translation is CATSRDWRGGEKLFF.

V is TRBV27 and J is TRBJ2-3; a possible D gene is TRBD2 (6 bases). Trimming took 0 bases from V and 1 from J, leaving 14 bases between them. The length of the CDR3 is 17 residues. The germline CDR1 and CDR2 sequences are MNHEY and SMNVEV (reference sequence). Here the CDR3 DNA reads TGTGCCAGCAGTTTATCCGTGAGCGGGCGACGCACAGATACGCAGTATTTT. Translation: CASSLSVSGRRTDTQYF.

This clone was observed a single time. The sample has other DNA sequences that encode this CDR3 too. J is TRBJ1-5 and V is TRBV19, with D unresolved. The CDR3 spans 13 residues. Trimming stripped 0 bases from V and 5 bases from J, with 5 bases between. Germline V gene data show CDR1 as LNHDA and CDR2 as SQIVND (reference sequence). CDR3 residues: CASSIDRDQPQHF. The CDR3 DNA is TGTGCCAGTAGTATAGACCGGGATCAGCCCCAGCATTTT.

V and J are TRBV7-2 and TRBJ1-2; 7 bases match TRBD1. Germline loops: CDR1 SGHTA, CDR2 FQGNSA. V was clipped by 5 bases and J by 5 bases; unmatched bases: 8. The CDR3 extends over 14 amino acids. The CDR3 nucleotides are TGTGCCAGCAGCCCCGGGACAGATGATTATGGCTACACCTTC. This encodes CASSPGTDDYGYTF.

Details on this clone: At one of its ends the junction is not consistent with the germline gene, which may arise from a read error. The chain combines TRBV27 with TRBJ1-5, with 7 bases fitting TRBD1. The CDR3 has 13 amino acids. Germline assignment: CDR1 MNHEY and CDR2 SMNVEV (reference sequence). The CDR3 sequence is CASTLTGDQSQHF. For the CDR3, the DNA is TGTGCCAGCACCTTAACAGGGGATCAGTCCCAGCATTTT.

The rearrangement uses TRBV29-1 and TRBJ2-5; TRBD1 matches at 12 bases. The CDR3 is 15 residues long. The trim removed 6 bases at V and 5 bases at J, leaving 10 bases unmatched. In germline, CDR1 is SQVTM, CDR2 ANQGSEA. The CDR3 reads CSVDPGTGGLETQYF. In DNA, the CDR3 is TGCAGCGTGGATCCCGGGACAGGGGGCTTGGAGACCCAGTACTTC.

This chain uses TRBV6-5 with TRBJ2-2; D is perhaps TRBD2 (6 bases). The germline CDR1 and CDR2 sequences are MNHEY and SVGAGI. The CDR3 loop spans 12 amino acids. Trimming took 8 bases from V and 7 from J, leaving 11 bases between them. The CDR3 protein is CASSPGGGELFF. The CDR3 nucleotides are TGTGCCAGCTCCCCCGGGGGCGGGGAGCTGTTTTTT.

V and J are TRBV30 and TRBJ1-2, with D hard to call. CDR3 length equals 11 residues. From germline, CDR1 is GTSNPN and CDR2 SVGIG (reference sequence). Trimming shortened V by 2 bases and J by 3 bases, and 4 bases separated the two germline ends. The CDR3 loop reads CAWSFDYGYTF. Here the CDR3 DNA reads TGTGCCTGGAGTTTCGACTATGGCTACACCTTC.

V gene TRBV6-5 combines with J gene TRBJ1-1; D perhaps matches TRBD1 (6 bases). Trimming cost V 6 bases and J 6 bases, with 8 bases left between them. CDR1 and CDR2 from the germline V gene are MNHEY and SVGAGI. CDR3 length: 11 amino acids. In DNA, the CDR3 is TGTGCCAGCAGCCGACAGGCTGAAGCTTTCTTT. It is translated as CASSRQAEAFF.

V is TRBV19 and J is TRBJ2-4, with a weak D call TRBD1 (6 bases). The CDR3 is made up of 15 amino acids. Germline V CDR1 and CDR2: LNHDA, SQIVND (reference sequence). Trimming left V 2 bases short and J 8 bases short, with 16 bases between. The CDR3 DNA reads as TGTGCCAGTAGTATAAGGCAGGGGTTCTCTGACATTCAGTACTTC. Its protein product is CASSIRQGFSDIQYF.

The V call is TRBV10-3, the J call TRBJ1-2; TRBD1 matches 8 bases. The CDR3 loop spans 11 amino acids. Looked up from germline, CDR1 is ENHRY and CDR2 is SYGVKD. V shed 8 bases, J shed 7 bases, and the junction held 3 bases outside the gene matches. The CDR3 coding sequence is TGTGCCATCGACAGGGGTTCTGGCTACACCTTC. It is translated as CAIDRGSGYTF.

This CDR3 is CASSFQGENYGYTF. The DNA for the CDR3 is TGTGCCAGCAGCTTTCAGGGGGAAAACTATGGCTACACCTTC. The chain recombines TRBV7-9 with TRBJ1-2, with TRBD1 identical over 7 bases. CDR1 is SEHNR and CDR2 is FQNEAQ in the germline V gene (reference sequence). CDR3 length equals 14 residues. With 3 bases clipped from V and 2 bases from J, the junction kept 3 bases outside the gene matches.

The chain couples TRBV7-8 to TRBJ1-4; D uncertain. Germline V lookup: CDR1 SGHVS, CDR2 FQNEAQ. Trimming stripped 5 bases from V and 8 bases from J, with 15 bases between. The CDR3 length is 14 residues. The CDR3 bases are TGTGCCAGCAGCAGACTCGATATCGTGGAAAAACTGTTTTTT. Its translation: CASSRLDIVEKLFF.

This clone was seen only once. The J gene is TRBJ1-2, the V gene TRBV5-1, with TRBD1 as a possible D gene (6 bases). V was clipped by 0 bases and J by 8 bases, with 17 bases between them. The germline V gene encodes CDR1 SGHRS and CDR2 YFSETQ. This CDR3 region has 15 residues. CDR3 loop: CASSLAVRGLGGYTF. In DNA form, the CDR3 reads TGCGCCAGCAGCTTGGCCGTCAGGGGACTCGGGGGCTACACCTTC.